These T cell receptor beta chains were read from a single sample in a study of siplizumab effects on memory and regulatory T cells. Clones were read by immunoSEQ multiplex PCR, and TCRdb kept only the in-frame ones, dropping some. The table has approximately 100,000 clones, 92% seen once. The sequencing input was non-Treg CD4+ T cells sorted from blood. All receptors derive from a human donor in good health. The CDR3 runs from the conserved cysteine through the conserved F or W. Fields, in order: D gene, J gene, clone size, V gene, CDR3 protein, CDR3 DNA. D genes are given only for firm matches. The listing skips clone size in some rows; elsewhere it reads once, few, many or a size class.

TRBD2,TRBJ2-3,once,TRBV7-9,CASRGSGSTDTQYF,TGTGCCAGCAGGGGTAGCGGGAGCACAGATACGCAGTATTTT
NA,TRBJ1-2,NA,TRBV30,CAWSVHGTGGYTF,TGTGCCTGGAGTGTACACGGGACCGGGGGCTACACCTTC
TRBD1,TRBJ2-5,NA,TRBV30,CAWLGQGEETQYF,TGTGCCTGGCTAGGACAGGGTGAGGAGACCCAGTACTTC
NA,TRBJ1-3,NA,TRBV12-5,CASGLHAVGNTIYF,TGTGCTAGCGGCCTTCATGCGGTTGGAAACACCATATATTTT
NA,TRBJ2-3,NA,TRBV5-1,CASSLDRGYTDTQYF,TGCGCCAGCAGCTTGGACAGAGGATACACAGATACGCAGTATTTT
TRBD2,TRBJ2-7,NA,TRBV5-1,CASSPGLAGGRIYEQYF,TGCGCCAGCAGCCCCGGGCTAGCGGGAGGACGCATCTACGAGCAGTACTTC
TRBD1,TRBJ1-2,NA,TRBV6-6,CASRNQQGAVGYTF,TGTGCCAGCAGAAACCAACAGGGGGCGGTCGGCTACACCTTC
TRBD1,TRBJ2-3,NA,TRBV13,CASSRDRDHPDTQYF,TGTGCCAGCAGCCGGGACAGGGACCACCCAGATACGCAGTATTTT
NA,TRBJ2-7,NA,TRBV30,CAWRKGVKFEQYF,TGTGCCTGGAGAAAGGGTGTTAAATTCGAGCAGTACTTC
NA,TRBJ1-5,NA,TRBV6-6,CASGDGSNQPQHF,TGTGCCAGCGGGGACGGTTCCAATCAGCCCCAGCATTTT
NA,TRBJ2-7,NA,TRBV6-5,CASSNTGNEQYF,TGTGCCAGCAGCAATACGGGTAACGAGCAGTACTTC
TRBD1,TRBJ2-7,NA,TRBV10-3,CAISPQGRDEQYF,TGTGCCATCAGCCCACAGGGGCGGGACGAGCAGTACTTC
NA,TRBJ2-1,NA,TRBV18,CASSGGDEQFF,TGTGCCAGCTCAGGGGGAGATGAGCAGTTCTTC
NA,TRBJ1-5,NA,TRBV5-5,CASSLGGGINQPQHF,TGTGCCAGCAGTCTGGGAGGGGGGATCAATCAGCCCCAGCATTTT
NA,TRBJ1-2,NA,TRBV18,CASSPMYDGRRSGYTF,TGTGCCAGCTCACCAATGTATGACGGGAGGCGGAGTGGCTACACCTTC
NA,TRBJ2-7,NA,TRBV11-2,CASSLGGKWGEQYF,TGTGCCAGCAGCTTAGGTGGCAAATGGGGGGAGCAGTACTTC
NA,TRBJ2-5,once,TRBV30,CAWGSGQQETQYF,TGTGCCTGGGGTTCGGGACAACAAGAGACCCAGTACTTC
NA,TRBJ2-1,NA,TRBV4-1,CANSPAGDSRYNEQFF,TGCGCCAACAGCCCGGCAGGGGACTCCAGATACAATGAGCAGTTCTTC
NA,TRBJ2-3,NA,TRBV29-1,CSVSRGRADTQYF,TGCAGCGTCAGCAGGGGAAGGGCAGATACGCAGTATTTT
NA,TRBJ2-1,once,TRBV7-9,CASSLISGSSYNEQFF,TGTGCCAGCAGCTTAATTAGCGGAAGCTCCTACAATGAGCAGTTCTTC
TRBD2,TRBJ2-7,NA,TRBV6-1,CASSVGLGLDSEQYF,TGTGCCAGCAGTGTGGGTCTGGGACTAGATAGCGAGCAGTACTTC
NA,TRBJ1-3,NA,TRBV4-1,CASSQPLQGTGNTIYF,TGCGCCAGCAGCCAACCTCTACAGGGTACAGGAAACACCATATATTTT
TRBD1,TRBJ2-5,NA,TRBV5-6,CASSSRTGVETQYF,TGTGCCAGCAGCTCCCGGACAGGGGTAGAGACCCAGTACTTC
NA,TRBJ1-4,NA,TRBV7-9,CASSSSRAGGEKLFF,TGTGCCAGCAGCTCCTCGAGGGCGGGAGGTGAAAAACTGTTTTTT
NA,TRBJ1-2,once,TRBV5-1,CASSDRTANYGYTF,TGCGCCAGCAGCGACCGGACAGCGAACTATGGCTACACCTTC
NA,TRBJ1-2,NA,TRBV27,CASSSLLGTTVPSPAGYTF,TGTGCCAGCAGCTCTTTACTGGGGACCACTGTCCCTAGCCCGGCGGGCTACACCTTC
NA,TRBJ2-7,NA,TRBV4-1,CASSQVSGWGQQYF,TGCGCCAGCAGCCAAGTTTCGGGTTGGGGGCAGCAGTACTTC
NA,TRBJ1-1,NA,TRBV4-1,CASSNLGLTEAFF,TGCGCCAGCAGCAACCTTGGGCTCACTGAAGCTTTCTTT
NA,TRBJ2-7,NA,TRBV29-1,CSVGASSYEQYF,TGCAGCGTTGGGGCAAGCTCCTACGAGCAGTACTTC
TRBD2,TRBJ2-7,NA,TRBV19,CASTQTSGIGEQYF,TGTGCCAGTACCCAGACTAGCGGGATAGGGGAGCAGTACTTC
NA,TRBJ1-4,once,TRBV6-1,CASSPRFTGEKLFF,TGTGCCAGCAGTCCTCGGTTTACAGGTGAAAAACTGTTTTTT
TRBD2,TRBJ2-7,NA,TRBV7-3,CASSLLTLAGNYEQYF,TGTGCCAGCAGCTTATTGACACTAGCGGGGAACTACGAGCAGTACTTC
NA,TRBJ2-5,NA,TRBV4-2,CASSPPDKRWETQYF,TGTGCCAGCAGCCCCCCGGACAAGAGGTGGGAGACCCAGTACTTC
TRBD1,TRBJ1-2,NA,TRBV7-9,CASSAGTGPSYGYTF,TGTGCCAGCAGCGCCGGGACAGGGCCCTCCTATGGCTACACCTTC
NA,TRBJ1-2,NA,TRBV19,CASREQLDYGYTF,TGTGCCAGTAGAGAGCAGCTGGACTATGGCTACACCTTC
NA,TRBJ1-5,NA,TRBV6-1,CASSEAQGFQPQHF,TGTGCCAGCAGTGAAGCGCAGGGGTTTCAGCCCCAGCATTTT
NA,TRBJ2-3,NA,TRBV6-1,CASIKPGVADTQYF,TGTGCCAGCATTAAGCCGGGAGTTGCAGATACGCAGTATTTT
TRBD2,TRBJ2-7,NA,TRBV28,CASSLGTSRFYEQYF,TGTGCCAGCAGCCTCGGGACTAGCAGATTCTACGAGCAGTACTTC
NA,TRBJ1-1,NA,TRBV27,CASSRVTNTEAFF,TGTGCCAGCAGTAGGGTAACGAACACTGAAGCTTTCTTT
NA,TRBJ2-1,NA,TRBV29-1,CSVTTLYNEQFF,TGCAGCGTCACAACCCTATACAATGAGCAGTTCTTC
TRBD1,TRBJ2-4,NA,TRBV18,CASSPPTGGNIQYF,TGTGCCAGCTCACCACCGACAGGGGGTAACATTCAGTACTTC
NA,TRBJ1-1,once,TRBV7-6,CASSLLSRGSGTEAFF,TGTGCCAGCAGCTTACTCTCGAGAGGGTCGGGAACTGAAGCTTTCTTT
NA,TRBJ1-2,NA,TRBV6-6,CASSYSGVGGYTF,TGTGCCAGCAGTTACTCTGGGGTCGGTGGCTACACCTTC